The 18 T cell receptor beta chains reported below all come from one sample, sequenced in a study of T cell responses to AZD1222 COVID-19 vaccine. Using immunoSEQ multiplex PCR, the repertoire was profiled, and TCRdb retains in-frame clones only, with some absent. The sample has 150,000 to 200,000 clones, around 92% seen once. The sample was peripheral blood, taken 28 days after the second AZD1222 dose. These receptor sequences come from an adult who received the AZD1222 COVID-19 vaccine.

This chain connects TRBV10-3 to TRBJ1-6, with D perhaps TRBD1 (6 bases). Germline V gives CDR1 ENHRY, CDR2 SYGVKD. V shed 2 bases and J shed 12 bases, with 14 bases lying between them. CDR3 length: 14 residues. CDR3 nucleotide sequence: TGTGCCATCAGTGAGATGTCAGGGGAAGGACCCCTCCACTTT. Translation: CAISEMSGEGPLHF.

This clone appeared a few times. This rearrangement joins TRBV19 to TRBJ2-7; no definite D call. Deletions cut 8 bases from V and 5 bases from J, with 16 bases between. CDR3 length: 13 amino acids. Germline loops: CDR1 LNHDA, CDR2 SQIVND (reference sequence). This CDR3 reads CASRARSQHEQYF. The CDR3, as DNA: TGTGCCAGTCGCGCACGGTCCCAACACGAGCAGTACTTC.

V gene TRBV3-1 (or the pseudogene TRBV3-2) combines with J gene TRBJ1-2; TRBD1 matches at 12 bases. Germline V gives CDR1 LGHDT, CDR2 YNNKEL (reference sequence). The CDR3 is 15 amino acids. With 5 bases clipped from V and 8 bases from J, the junction kept 9 bases outside the gene matches. Written as DNA, the CDR3 is TGTGCCAGCAGCGACCCGGGACAGGGGGCGAACGGCTACACCTTC. Protein: CASSDPGQGANGYTF.

The chain combines TRBV15 with TRBJ2-3; the match to TRBD2 covers 15 bases. V lost 1 base and J lost 5; bases outside the gene matches: 10. The CDR3 loop spans 19 amino acids. The germline V gene encodes CDR1 LNHNV and CDR2 YYDKDF (reference sequence). The DNA of the CDR3 is TGTGCCACCAGCAGAGCACCCCCCGGACTAGCGGGGGGGCGAGATACGCAGTATTTT. Its translation: CATSRAPPGLAGGRDTQYF. The whole variable domain, remainder taken from reference TRBV15 and TRBJ2-3, is DAMVIQNPRYQVTQFGKPVTLSCSQTLNHNVMYWYQQKSSQAPKLLFHYYDKDFNNEADTPDNFQSRRPNTSFCFLDIRSPGLGDTAMYLCATSRAPPGLAGGRDTQYFGPGTRLTVL.

V usage is TRBV25-1 and J usage is TRBJ2-2; D call uncertain. Germline CDR1 and CDR2: MGHDK and SYGVNS. This CDR3 has 17 residues. Trimming shortened V by 5 bases and J by 0 bases, and 16 bases separated the two germline ends. The CDR3 DNA reads as TGTGCCAGCAGTACAACGGGTGGGCGTCCGAACACCGGGGAGCTGTTTTTT. Its protein is CASSTTGGRPNTGELFF.

The CDR3 region is CASSLGPAGYEQYF. CDR3 in DNA: TGTGCCAGCAGTTTGGGCCCGGCGGGCTACGAGCAGTACTTC. The chain joins TRBV28 to TRBJ2-7, with D perhaps matching TRBD2 (5 bases). Per the germline V gene, CDR1 is MDHEN and CDR2 is SYDVKM. With 3 bases removed from V and 3 bases from J, the gap between germline ends came to 12 bases. CDR3 length: 14 residues.

This chain connects TRBV6-5 to TRBJ1-5, with 9 bases fitting TRBD1. The germline V gene encodes CDR1 MNHEY and CDR2 SVGAGI. V lost 2 bases and J lost 10; bases outside the gene matches: 6. This CDR3 is built from 14 residues. CDR3 amino acids: CASSYVTGGDPQHF. The CDR3 region has the DNA TGTGCCAGCAGTTACGTGACAGGGGGAGATCCCCAGCATTTT.

This clone was observed a handful of times. The chain couples TRBV6-4 to TRBJ2-3; 7 positions match TRBD2. The length of the CDR3 is 15 residues. Germline V CDR1 and CDR2: MRHNA, SNTAGT. J lost 3 bases, V lost 5 bases, and 8 bases had no gene match. CDR3 protein: CASSLSAGSTDTQYF. The CDR3 DNA reads as TGTGCCAGCAGTCTTTCAGCGGGGAGTACAGATACGCAGTATTTT.

The CDR3 loop reads CASSHPGQGSPEAFF. CDR3 coding DNA: TGCGCCAGCAGCCATCCGGGACAGGGAAGTCCTGAAGCTTTCTTT. The V call is TRBV4-1, the J call TRBJ1-1; 9 positions match TRBD1. CDR3 size: 15 residues. With V trimmed by 3 bases and J by 6 bases, 8 bases remained unmatched. Germline V CDR1 and CDR2: MGHRA, YSYEKL.

Concerning this clone: Mismatch with germline at one junction end may stem from a read error. This chain joins TRBV7-7 and TRBJ2-5; D gene uncertain. From germline, CDR1 is SSHAT and CDR2 FNYEAQ (reference sequence). The CDR3 consists of 13 residues. The CDR3 coding sequence is TGTGCTAGCAGCTTTTACGGAGAAGAGACCCAGTACTTC. As protein: CASSFYGEETQYF.

The chain employs TRBV20-1 and TRBJ1-1; D uncertain. V lost 3 bases and J lost 1, with 12 bases in between. The germline gives CDR1 DFQATT, CDR2 SNEGSKA (reference sequence). The CDR3 sequence is 14 residues long. Here the CDR3 DNA reads TGCAGTGCTAGTAACTGGCGGACGAACACTGAAGCTTTCTTT. This sequence encodes CSASNWRTNTEAFF.

V gene TRBV18 combines with J gene TRBJ1-5; TRBD1 matches at 7 bases. The CDR3 sequence is 16 residues long. Looked up from germline, CDR1 is KGHSH and CDR2 is LQKENI. The V and J ends lost 4 bases and 3 bases, in that order; junction bases with no gene match: 9. CDR3 in DNA: TGTGCCAGCTCACAAACCGGGACAGTTAACAATCAGCCCCAGCATTTT. Translation gives CASSQTGTVNNQPQHF.

In this sample, this clone turned up once. V is TRBV12-3 or TRBV12-4 and J is TRBJ1-2; 7 bases line up with TRBD1. Trimming at V came to 6 bases and at J to 7 bases, leaving 5 bases not matched to a gene. This CDR3 comprises 12 residues. For the CDR3, the DNA is TGTGCCAGCAGCAATACAGGGGTTGGCTACACCTTC. Translation gives CASSNTGVGYTF.

The rearrangement joins TRBV18 to TRBJ1-5; 10 bases match TRBD1. CDR1 and CDR2 (germline): KGHSH, LQKENI. V was pared by 5 bases and J by 7 bases, with 5 bases of the junction left unmatched. The CDR3 extends over 14 amino acids. CDR3 bases: TGTGCCAGCTCAGATGGACAGGGGGGACAGCCCCAGCATTTT. This codes for CASSDGQGGQPQHF.

This chain links TRBV14 with TRBJ2-1; the D gene could be TRBD1 or TRBD2 (5 bases each). The CDR3 extends over 13 amino acids. Germline values: CDR1 SGHDN, CDR2 FVKESK. The V gene lost 2 bases and the J gene lost 8 bases, with 10 bases spanning the gap. Here the CDR3 DNA reads TGTGCCAGCAGCCAAAAGACAGCGGATGAGCAGTTCTTC. It encodes CASSQKTADEQFF.

This chain uses TRBV12-3 or TRBV12-4 with TRBJ1-4; D ambiguous. This CDR3 comprises 12 residues. Deletions cut 7 bases from V and 8 bases from J, with 11 bases between. The CDR3 bases are TGTGCCAGCACCATACACCACGAAAAACTGTTTTTT. Amino acid sequence: CASTIHHEKLFF.

The chain has TRBV7-2 and TRBJ1-6; D gene unclear. The CDR3 consists of 12 residues. V was pared by 5 bases and J by 4 bases, with 3 bases between. Germline assignment: CDR1 SGHTA and CDR2 FQGNSA. Written as DNA, the CDR3 is TGTGCCAGCAGCGCTTATAATTCACCCCTCCACTTT. The encoded protein is CASSAYNSPLHF.

This clone was found a few times. CDR3 residues: CASSPQGYNQPQHF. CDR3 sequence (DNA): TGTGCCAGCAGCCCACAGGGGTACAATCAGCCCCAGCATTTT. J is TRBJ1-5 and V is TRBV7-9, with 7 bases lining up with TRBD1. This CDR3 region has 14 residues. The germline V gene has CDR1 SEHNR and CDR2 FQNEAQ (reference sequence). V was pared by 5 bases and J by 3 bases, with 4 bases of the junction left unmatched.